This is a list of T cell receptor beta chains from one sample in a study of T cell changes during pregnancy in multiple sclerosis. Method: immunoSEQ multiplex PCR; TCRdb's copy keeps in-frame clones and lacks some. The data show around 130,000 clones, over 85% seen once. Sequencing used peripheral blood, obtained before pregnancy. These receptors all come from a female donor with multiple sclerosis, enrolled in a pregnancy study. CDR3s include the opening cysteine and the closing phenylalanine or tryptophan. The D gene is left open where the match is weak. A clone size is listed for some rows: how often the clone was seen (once, few, many), or a class if it is expanded.

TRBJ1-5,NA,TRBV6-5,NA,15,TGTGCCAGCACTTACTCCTGGACAGCGGATCAGCCCCAGCATTTT,CASTYSWTADQPQHF
TRBJ2-3,TRBD1,TRBV19,NA,13,TGTGCCAGTAGGGACAGGTCCACAGATACGCAGTATTTT,CASRDRSTDTQYF
TRBJ2-7,TRBD1,TRBV6-1,NA,15,TGTGCCAGCAACCCCCGAGACAGGGCTGCCTACGAGCAGTACTTC,CASNPRDRAAYEQYF
TRBJ1-5,NA,TRBV28,NA,14,TGTGCCAGCAGCCTAGGGGGGGGCAATCAGCCCCAGCATTTT,CASSLGGGNQPQHF
TRBJ1-6,NA,TRBV10-3,once,15,TGTGCCATCAGTGAGTCTACCGCCGGAGAATCACCCCTCCACTTT,CAISESTAGESPLHF
TRBJ1-1,TRBD1,TRBV30,NA,15,TGTGCCTGGATGGTCCGGGCAGGGGGTTTCGGTGAAGCTTTCTTT,CAWMVRAGGFGEAFF
TRBJ2-1,TRBD2,TRBV9,NA,16,TGTGCCAGCAGCGTTACAACTAGCGGGAAATACAATGAGCAGTTCTTC,CASSVTTSGKYNEQFF
TRBJ2-3,NA,TRBV30,NA,15,TGTGCCCTGGTTGTTGGCAGGGCGACCACAGATACGCAGTATTTT,CALVVGRATTDTQYF
TRBJ1-2,NA,TRBV6-6,NA,13,TGTGCCAGCAGTTACTACCAGAACTATGGCTACACCTTC,CASSYYQNYGYTF
TRBJ1-1,NA,TRBV5-1,NA,18,TGCGCCAGCAGCACCTTGACCTCGGGGGGGTTCATGAACACTGAAGCTTTCTTT,CASSTLTSGGFMNTEAFF
TRBJ1-3,TRBD1,TRBV27,NA,16,TGTGCCAGCAGTCCTCGACAGGGGATGGAAAGAAACACCATATATTTT,CASSPRQGMERNTIYF
TRBJ2-5,TRBD1,TRBV25-1,NA,17,TGTGCCAGCAGTGTCCGTAAGGGGGACAGGGGTGAGGAGACCCAGTACTTC,CASSVRKGDRGEETQYF
TRBJ2-5,TRBD2,TRBV10-3,NA,11,TGTGCCACCGCGGGGGAGGAGACCCAGTACTTC,CATAGEETQYF
TRBJ1-1,NA,TRBV5-4,NA,15,TGTGCCAGCAGCTTGGGGGGGGGCCCGAACACTGAAGCTTTCTTT,CASSLGGGPNTEAFF